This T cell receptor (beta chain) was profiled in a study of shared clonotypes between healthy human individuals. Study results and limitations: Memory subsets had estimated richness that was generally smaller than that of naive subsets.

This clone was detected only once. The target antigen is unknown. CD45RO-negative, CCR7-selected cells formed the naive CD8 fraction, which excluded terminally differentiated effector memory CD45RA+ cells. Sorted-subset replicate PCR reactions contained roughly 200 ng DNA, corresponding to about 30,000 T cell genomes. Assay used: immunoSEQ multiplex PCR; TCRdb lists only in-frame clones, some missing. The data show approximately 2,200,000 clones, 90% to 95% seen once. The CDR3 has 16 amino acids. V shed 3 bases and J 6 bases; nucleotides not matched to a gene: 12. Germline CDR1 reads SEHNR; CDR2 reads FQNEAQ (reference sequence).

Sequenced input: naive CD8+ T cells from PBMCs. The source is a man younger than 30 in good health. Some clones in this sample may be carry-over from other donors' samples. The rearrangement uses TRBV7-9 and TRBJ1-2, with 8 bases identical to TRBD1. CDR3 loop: CASSLGPQGASDGYTF. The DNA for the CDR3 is TGTGCCAGCAGCTTGGGCCCCCAGGGGGCAAGTGATGGCTACACCTTC.